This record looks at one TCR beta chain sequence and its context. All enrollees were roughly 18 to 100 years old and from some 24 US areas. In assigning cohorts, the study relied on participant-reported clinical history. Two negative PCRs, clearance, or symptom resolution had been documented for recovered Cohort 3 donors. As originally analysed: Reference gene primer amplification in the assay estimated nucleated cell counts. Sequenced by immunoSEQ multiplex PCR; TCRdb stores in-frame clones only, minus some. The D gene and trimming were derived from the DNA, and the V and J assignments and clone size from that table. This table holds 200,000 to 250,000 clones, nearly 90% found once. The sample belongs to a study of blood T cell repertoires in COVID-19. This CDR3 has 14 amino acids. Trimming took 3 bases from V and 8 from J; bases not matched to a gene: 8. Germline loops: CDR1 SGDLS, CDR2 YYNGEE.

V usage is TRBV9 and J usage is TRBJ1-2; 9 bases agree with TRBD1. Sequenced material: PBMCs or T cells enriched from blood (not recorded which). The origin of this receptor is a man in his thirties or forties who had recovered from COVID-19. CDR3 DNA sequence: TGTGCCAGCAGCGGCGGACAGGGGACTCGCGGCTACACCTTC. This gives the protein CASSGGQGTRGYTF.